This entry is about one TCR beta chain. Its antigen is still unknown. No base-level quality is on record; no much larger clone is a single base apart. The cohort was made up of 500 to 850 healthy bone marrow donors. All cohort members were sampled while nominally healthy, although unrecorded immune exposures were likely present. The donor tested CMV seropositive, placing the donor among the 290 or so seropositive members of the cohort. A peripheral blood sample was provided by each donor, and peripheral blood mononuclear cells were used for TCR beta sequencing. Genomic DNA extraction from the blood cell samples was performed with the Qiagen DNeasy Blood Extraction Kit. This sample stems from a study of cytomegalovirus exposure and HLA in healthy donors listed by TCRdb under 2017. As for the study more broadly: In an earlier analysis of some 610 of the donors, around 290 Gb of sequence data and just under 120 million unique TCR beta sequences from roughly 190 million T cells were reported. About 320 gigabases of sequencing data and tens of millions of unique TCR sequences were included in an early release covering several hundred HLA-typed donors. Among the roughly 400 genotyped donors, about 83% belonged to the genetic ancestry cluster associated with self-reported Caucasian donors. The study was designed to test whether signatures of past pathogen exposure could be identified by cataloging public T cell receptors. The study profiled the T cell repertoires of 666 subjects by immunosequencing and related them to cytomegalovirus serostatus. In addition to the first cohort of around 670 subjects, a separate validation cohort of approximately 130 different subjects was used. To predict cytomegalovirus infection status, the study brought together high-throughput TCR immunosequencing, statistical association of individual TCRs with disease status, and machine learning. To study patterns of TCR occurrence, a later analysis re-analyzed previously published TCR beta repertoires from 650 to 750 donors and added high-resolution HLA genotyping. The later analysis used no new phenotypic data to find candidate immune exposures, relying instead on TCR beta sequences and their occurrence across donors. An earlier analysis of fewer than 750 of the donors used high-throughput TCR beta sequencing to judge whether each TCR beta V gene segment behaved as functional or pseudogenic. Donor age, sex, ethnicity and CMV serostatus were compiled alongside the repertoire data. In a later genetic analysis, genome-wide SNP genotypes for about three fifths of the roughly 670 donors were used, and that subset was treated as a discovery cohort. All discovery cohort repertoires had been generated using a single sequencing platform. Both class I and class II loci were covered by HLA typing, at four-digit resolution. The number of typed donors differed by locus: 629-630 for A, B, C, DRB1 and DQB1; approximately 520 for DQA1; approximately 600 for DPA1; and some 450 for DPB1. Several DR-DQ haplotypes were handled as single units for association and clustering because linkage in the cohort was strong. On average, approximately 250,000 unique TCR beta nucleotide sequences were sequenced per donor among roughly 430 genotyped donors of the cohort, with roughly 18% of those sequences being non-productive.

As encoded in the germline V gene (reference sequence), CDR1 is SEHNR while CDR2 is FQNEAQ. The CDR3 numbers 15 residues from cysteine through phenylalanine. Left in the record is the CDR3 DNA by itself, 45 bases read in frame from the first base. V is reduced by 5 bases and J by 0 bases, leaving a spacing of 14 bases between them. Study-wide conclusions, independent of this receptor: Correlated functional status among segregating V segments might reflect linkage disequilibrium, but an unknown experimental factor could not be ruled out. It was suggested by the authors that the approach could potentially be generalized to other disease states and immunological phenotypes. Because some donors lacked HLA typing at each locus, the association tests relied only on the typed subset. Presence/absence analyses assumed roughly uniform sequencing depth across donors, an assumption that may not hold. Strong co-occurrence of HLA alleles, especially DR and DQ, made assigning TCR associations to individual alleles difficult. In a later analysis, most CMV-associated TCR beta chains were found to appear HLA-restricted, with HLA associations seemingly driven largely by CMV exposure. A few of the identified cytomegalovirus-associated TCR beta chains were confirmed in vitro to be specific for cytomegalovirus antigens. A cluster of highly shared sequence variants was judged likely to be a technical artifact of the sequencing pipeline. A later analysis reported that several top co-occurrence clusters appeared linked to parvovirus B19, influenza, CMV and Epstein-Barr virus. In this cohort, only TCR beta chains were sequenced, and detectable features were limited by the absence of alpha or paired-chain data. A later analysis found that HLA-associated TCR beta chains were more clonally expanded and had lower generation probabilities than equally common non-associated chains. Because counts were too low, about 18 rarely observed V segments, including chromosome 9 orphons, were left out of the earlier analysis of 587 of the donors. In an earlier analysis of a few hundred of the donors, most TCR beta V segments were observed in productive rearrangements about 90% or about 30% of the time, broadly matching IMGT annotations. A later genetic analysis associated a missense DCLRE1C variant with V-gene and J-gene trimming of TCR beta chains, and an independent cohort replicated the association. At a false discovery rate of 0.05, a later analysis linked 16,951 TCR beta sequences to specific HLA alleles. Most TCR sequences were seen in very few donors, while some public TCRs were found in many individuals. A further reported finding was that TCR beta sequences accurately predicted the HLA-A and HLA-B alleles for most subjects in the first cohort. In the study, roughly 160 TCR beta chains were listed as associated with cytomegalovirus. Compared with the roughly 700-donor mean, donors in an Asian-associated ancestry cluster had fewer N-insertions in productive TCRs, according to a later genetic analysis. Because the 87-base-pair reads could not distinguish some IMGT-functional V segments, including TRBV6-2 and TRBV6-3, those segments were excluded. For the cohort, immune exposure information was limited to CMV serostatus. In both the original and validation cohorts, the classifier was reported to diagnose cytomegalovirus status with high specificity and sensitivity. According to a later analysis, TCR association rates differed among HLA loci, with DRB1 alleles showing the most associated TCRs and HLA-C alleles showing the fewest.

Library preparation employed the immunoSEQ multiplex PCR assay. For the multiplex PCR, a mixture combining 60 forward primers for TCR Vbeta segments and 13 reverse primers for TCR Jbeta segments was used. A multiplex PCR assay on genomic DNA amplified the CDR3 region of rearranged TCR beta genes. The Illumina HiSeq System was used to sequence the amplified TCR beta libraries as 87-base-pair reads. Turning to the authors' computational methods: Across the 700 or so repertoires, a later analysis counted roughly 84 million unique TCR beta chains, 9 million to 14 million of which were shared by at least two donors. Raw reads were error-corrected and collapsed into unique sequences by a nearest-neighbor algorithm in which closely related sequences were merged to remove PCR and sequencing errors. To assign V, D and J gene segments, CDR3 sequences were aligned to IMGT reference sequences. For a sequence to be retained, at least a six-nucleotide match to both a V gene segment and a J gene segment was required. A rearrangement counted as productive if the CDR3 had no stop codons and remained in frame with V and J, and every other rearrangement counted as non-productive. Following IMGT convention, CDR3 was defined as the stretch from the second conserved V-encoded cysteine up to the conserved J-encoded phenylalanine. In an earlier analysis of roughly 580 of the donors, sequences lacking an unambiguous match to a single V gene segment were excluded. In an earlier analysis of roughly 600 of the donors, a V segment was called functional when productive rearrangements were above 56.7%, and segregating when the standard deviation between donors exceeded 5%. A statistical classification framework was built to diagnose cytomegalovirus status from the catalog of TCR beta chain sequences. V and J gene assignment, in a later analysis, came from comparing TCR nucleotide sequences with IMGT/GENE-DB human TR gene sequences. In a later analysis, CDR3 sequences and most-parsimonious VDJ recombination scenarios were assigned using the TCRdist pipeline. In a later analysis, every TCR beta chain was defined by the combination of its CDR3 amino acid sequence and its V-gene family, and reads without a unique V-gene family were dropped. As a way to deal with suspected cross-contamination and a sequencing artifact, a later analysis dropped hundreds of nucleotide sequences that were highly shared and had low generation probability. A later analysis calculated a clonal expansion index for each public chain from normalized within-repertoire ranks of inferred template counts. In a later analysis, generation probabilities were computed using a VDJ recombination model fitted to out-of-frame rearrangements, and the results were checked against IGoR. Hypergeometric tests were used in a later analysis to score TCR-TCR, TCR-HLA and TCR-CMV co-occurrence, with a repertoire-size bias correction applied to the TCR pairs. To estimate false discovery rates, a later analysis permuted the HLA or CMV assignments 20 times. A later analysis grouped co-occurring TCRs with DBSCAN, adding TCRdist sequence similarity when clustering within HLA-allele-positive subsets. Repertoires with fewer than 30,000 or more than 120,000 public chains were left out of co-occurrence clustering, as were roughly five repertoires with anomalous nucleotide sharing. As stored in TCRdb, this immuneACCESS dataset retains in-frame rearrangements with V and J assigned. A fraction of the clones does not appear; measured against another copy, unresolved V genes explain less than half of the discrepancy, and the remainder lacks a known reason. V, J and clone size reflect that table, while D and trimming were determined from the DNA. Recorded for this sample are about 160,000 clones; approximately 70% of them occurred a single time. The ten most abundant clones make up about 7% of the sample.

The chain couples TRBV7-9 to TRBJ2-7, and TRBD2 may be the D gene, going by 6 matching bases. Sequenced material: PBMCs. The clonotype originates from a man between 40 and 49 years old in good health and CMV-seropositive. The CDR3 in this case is CASSTRDSSSYEQYF. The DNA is TGTGCCAGCAGCACCCGGGACTCAAGCTCCTACGAGCAGTACTTC.